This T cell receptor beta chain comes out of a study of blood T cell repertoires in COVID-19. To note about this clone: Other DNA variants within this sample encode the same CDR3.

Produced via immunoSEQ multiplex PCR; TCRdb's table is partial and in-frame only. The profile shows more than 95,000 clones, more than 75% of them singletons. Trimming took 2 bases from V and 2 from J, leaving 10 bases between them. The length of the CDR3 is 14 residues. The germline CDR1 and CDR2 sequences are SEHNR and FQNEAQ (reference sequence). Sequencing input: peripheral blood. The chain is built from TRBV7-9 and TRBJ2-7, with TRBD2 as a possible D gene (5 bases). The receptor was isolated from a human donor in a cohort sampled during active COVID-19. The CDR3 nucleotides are TGTGCCAGCAGCTTAAGTGGGAGAGCCTACGAGCAGTACTTC. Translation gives CASSLSGRAYEQYF.